This TCR beta chain was recorded in a study of cytomegalovirus exposure and HLA in healthy donors. The CDR3 length is 14 residues. V shed 1 base and J shed 5 bases, with 9 bases lying between them. In germline, CDR1 is MGHDK, CDR2 SYGVNS. The PCR employed 60 Vbeta primers together with 13 Jbeta primers. Libraries were prepared by immunoSEQ multiplex PCR; TCRdb keeps only in-frame clonotypes and omits some of them. The data contain some 120,000 clones, approximately 70% of them seen just once; the ten biggest clones take up 8.5% to 9.5%. This TCR was sampled from a woman aged 40-49 years in good health and CMV-seropositive. The sequenced sample was PBMCs. The chain uses TRBV25-1 and TRBJ1-5, with D unresolved. CDR3 amino acids: CASSESVGDQPQHF. CDR3 DNA: TGTGCCAGCAGTGAATCCGTCGGGGATCAGCCCCAGCATTTT.